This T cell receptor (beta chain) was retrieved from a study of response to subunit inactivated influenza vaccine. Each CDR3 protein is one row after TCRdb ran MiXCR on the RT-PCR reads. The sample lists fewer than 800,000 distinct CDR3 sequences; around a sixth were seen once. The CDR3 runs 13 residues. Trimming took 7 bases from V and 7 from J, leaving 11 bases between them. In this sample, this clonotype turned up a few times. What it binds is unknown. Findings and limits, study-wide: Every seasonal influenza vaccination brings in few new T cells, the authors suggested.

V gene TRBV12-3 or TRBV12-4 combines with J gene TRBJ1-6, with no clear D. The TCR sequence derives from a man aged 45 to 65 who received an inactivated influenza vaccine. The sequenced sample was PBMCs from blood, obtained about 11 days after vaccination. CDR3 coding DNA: TGTGCCAGCACCTTTCATCGGAATTCACCCCTCCACTTT. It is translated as CASTFHRNSPLHF.